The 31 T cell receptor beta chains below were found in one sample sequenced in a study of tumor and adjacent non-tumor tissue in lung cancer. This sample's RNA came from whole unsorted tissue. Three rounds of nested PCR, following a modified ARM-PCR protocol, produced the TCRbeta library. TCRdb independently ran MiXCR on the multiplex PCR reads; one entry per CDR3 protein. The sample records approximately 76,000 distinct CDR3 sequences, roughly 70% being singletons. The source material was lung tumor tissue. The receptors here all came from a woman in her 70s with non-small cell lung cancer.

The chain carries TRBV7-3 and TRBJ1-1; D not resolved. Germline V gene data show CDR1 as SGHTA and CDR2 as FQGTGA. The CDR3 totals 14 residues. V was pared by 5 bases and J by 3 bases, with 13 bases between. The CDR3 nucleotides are TGTGCCAGCAGCGCCTCACTAGGCGACACTGAAGCTTTCTTT. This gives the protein CASSASLGDTEAFF.

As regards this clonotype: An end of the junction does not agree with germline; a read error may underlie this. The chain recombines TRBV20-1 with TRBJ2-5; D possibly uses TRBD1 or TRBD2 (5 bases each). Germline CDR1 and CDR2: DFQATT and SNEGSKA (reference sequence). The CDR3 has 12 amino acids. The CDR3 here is CSVSTGWGIQNF. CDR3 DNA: TGCAGTGTCTCGACTGGATGGGGGATCCAGAACTTC.

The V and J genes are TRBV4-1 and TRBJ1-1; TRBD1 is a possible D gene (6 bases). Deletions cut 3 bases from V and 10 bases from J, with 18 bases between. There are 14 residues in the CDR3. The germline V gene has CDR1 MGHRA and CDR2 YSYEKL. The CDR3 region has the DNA TGCGCCAGCAGCCATCCGACAGGATCTACCGTAGCTTTCTTT. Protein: CASSHPTGSTVAFF.

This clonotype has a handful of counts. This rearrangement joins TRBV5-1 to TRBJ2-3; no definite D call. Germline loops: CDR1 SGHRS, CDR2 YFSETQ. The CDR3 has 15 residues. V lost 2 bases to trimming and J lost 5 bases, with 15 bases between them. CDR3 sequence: CASSLGKPTGDTQYF. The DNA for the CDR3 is TGCGCCAGCAGCTTAGGTAAACCCACCGGAGATACGCAGTATTTT.

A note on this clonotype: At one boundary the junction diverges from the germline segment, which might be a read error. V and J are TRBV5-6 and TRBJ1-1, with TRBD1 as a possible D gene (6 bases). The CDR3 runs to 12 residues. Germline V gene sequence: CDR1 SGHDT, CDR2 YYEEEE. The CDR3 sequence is CVSSSGDTEAFF. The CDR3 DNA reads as TGTGTCAGCAGCTCAGGGGACACTGAAGCTTTCTTT.

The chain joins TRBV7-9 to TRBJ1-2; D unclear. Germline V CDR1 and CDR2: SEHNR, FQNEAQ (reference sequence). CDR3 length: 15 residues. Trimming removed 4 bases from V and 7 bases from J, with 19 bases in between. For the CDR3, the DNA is TGTGCCAGCAGCTCTAGCGGCCCGGTGCTTCCTGGCTACACCTTC. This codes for CASSSSGPVLPGYTF.

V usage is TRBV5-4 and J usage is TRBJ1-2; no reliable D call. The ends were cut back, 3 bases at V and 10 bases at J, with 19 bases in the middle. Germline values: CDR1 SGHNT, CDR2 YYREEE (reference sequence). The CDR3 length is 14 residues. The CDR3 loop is CASSSRREPGDYTF. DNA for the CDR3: TGTGCCAGCAGCTCGCGGAGGGAACCGGGTGACTACACCTTC.

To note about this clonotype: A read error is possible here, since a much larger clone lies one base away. The CDR3 region has the DNA TGTGCCACCAGTGAACGGAGACAGGGTGGCACAGATACGCTGTATTTT. Encoded protein: CATSERRQGGTDTLYF. The chain couples TRBV24-1 to TRBJ2-3; 7 positions match TRBD1. Germline assignment: CDR1 KGHDR and CDR2 SFDVKD. The CDR3 is 16 amino acids.

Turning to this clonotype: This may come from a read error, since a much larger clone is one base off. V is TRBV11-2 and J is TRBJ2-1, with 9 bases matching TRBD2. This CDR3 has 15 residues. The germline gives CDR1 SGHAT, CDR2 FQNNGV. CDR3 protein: CASRRGRGEYNDQFF. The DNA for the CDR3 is TGTGCCAGCAGACGCGGGAGGGGGGAGTACAATGATCAGTTCTTC.

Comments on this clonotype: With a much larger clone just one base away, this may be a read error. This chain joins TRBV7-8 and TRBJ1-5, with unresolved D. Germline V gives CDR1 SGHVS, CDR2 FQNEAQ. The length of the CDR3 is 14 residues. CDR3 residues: CANSFNEVNQPQHF. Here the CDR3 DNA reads TGTGCCAACAGCTTCAACGAGGTCAATCAGCCCCAGCATTTT.

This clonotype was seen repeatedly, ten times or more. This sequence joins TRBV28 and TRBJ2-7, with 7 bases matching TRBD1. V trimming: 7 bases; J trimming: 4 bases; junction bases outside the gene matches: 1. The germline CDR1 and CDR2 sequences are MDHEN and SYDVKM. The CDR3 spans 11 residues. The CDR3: CASTQGYEQYF. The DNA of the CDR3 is TGTGCCAGCACACAGGGGTACGAGCAGTACTTC. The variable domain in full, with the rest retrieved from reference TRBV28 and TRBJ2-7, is DVKVTQSSRYLVKRTGEKVFLECVQDMDHENMFWYRQDPGLGLRLIYFSYDVKMKEKGDIPEGYSVSREKKERFSLILESASTNQTSMYLCASTQGYEQYFGPGTRLTVT.

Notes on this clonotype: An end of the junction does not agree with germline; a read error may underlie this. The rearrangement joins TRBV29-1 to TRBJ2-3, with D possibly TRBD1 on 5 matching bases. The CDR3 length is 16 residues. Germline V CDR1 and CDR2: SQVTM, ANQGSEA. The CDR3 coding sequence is TGCGGCGTTGAAGATCACGGACAATATGACACAGATACGCAGTATTTT. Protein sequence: CGVEDHGQYDTDTQYF.

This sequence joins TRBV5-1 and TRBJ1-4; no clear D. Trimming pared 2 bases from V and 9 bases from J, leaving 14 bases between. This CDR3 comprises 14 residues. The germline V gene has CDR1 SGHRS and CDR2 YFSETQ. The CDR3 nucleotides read TGCGCCAGCAGCTTTAGATTTGGGGATAAAAAACTGTTTTTT. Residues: CASSFRFGDKKLFF.

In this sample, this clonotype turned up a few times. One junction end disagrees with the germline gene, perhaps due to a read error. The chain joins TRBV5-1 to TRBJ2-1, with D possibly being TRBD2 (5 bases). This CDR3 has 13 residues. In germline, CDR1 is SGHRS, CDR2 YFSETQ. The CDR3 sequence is CASSSDHLDERFF. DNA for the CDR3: TGCGCCAGCAGCTCAGATCATTTGGATGAGCGGTTCTTT. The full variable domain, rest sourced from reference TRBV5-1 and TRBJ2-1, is KAGVTQTPRYLIKTRGQQVTLSCSPISGHRSVSWYQQTPGQGLQFLFEYFSETQRNKGNFPGRFSGRQFSNSRSEMNVSTLELGDSALYLCASSSDHLDERFFGPGTRLTVL.

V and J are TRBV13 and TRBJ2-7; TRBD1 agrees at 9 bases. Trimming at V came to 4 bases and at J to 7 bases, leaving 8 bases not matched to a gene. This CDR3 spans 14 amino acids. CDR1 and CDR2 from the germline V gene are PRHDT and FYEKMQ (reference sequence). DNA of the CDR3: TGTGCCAGCAGCTACGACCGGACAGGGGAAGAGCAGTACTTC. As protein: CASSYDRTGEEQYF.

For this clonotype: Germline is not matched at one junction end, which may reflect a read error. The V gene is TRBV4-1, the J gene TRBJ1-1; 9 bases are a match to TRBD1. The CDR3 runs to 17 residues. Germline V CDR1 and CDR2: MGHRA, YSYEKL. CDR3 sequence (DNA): TGCGCCAGCAACCAAGAGGGGACAGGGAATCTGGACACAGAAGCTTTCTTT. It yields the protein CASNQEGTGNLDTEAFF.

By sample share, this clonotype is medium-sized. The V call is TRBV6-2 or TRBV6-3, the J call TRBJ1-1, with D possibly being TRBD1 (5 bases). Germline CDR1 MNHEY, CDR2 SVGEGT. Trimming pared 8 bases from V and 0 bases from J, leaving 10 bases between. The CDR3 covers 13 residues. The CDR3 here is CASLRGMNTEAFF. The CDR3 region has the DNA TGTGCCAGCCTAAGGGGCATGAACACTGAAGCTTTCTTT.

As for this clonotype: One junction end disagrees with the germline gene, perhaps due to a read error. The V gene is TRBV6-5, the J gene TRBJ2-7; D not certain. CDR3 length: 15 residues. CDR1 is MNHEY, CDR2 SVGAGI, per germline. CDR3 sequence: CASSYANRRSYEQYF. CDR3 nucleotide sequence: TGTGCCAGTAGTTATGCCAATCGGAGATCCTACGAGCAGTACTTC.

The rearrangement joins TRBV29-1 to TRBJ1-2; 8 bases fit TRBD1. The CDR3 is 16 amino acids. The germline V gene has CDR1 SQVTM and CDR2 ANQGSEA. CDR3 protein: CTTMTGEPGFAYGYTF. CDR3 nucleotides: TGCACCACTATGACAGGGGAGCCAGGATTCGCCTATGGCTACACCTTC. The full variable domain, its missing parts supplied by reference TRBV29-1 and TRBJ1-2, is SAVISQKPSRDICQRGTSLTIQCQVDSQVTMMFWYRQQPGQSLTLIATANQGSEATYESGFVIDKFPISRPNLTFSTLTVSNMSPEDSSIYLCTTMTGEPGFAYGYTFGSGTRLTVV.

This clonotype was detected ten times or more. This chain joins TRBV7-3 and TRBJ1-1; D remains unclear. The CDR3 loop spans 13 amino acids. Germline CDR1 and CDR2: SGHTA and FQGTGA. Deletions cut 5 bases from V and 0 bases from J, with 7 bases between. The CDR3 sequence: CASSPTVNTEAFF. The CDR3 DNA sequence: TGTGCCAGCAGCCCCACAGTGAACACTGAAGCTTTCTTT. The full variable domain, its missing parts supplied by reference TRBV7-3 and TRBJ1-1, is GAGVSQTPSNKVTEKGKYVELRCDPISGHTALYWYRQSLGQGPEFLIYFQGTGAADDSGLPNDRFFAVRPEGSVSTLKIQRTERGDSAVYLCASSPTVNTEAFFGQGTRLTVV.

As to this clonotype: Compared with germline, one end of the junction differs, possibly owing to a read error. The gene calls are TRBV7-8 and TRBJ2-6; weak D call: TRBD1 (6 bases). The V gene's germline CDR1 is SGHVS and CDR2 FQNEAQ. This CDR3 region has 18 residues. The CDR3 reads CPSSLTGSDLSGANVLTF. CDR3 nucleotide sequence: TGTCCCAGCAGCTTAACAGGGTCGGACCTCTCTGGGGCCAACGTCCTGACTTTC.

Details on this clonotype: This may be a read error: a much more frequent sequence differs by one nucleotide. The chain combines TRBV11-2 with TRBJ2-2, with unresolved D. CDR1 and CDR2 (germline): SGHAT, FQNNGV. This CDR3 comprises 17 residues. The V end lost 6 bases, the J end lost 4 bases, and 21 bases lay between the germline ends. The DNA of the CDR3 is TGTGCCAGCAGTCCGAAAGGGAATCCAATTCGCACCGGGGAGCTGTTTTTT. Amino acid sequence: CASSPKGNPIRTGELFF.

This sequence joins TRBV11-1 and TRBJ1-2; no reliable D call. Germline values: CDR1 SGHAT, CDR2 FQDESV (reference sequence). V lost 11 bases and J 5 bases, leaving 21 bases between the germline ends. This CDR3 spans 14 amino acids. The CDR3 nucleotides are TGTGCCGGCAATCATTCGGGAGTTGGTTATGGCTACACCTTC. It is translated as CAGNHSGVGYGYTF.

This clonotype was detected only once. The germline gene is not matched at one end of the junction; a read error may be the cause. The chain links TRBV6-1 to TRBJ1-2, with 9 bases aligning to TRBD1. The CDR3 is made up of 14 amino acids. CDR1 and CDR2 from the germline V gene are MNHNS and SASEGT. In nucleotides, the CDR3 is TGTGGCAGCAGTGTGGACAGGGGCGATCGGGGCTACACCTTC. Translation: CGSSVDRGDRGYTF.

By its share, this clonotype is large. This CDR3 is CAWSVGVGRATEAFF. The CDR3 nucleotides are TGTGCCTGGAGTGTCGGGGTAGGGAGAGCCACTGAAGCTTTCTTT. The chain recombines TRBV30 with TRBJ1-1; D gene unclear. Trimming removed 0 bases from V and 4 bases from J, with 15 bases in between. CDR1 is GTSNPN and CDR2 is SVGIG in the germline V gene (reference sequence). The length of the CDR3 is 15 residues.

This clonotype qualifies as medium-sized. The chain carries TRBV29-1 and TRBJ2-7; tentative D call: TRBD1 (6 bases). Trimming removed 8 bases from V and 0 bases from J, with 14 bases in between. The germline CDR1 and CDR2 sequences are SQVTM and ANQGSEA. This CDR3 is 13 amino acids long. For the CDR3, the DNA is TGCAGCATTAAACGGGACACCTCCTACGAGCAGTACTTC. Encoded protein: CSIKRDTSYEQYF.

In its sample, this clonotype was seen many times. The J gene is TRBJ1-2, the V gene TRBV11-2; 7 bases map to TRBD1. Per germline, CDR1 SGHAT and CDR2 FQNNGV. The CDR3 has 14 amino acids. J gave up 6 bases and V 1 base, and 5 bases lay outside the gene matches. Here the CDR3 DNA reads TGTGCCAGCAGCTTAGCGACAGGGAATGATGGCTACACCTTC. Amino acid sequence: CASSLATGNDGYTF.

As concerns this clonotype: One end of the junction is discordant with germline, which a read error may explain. The CDR3, as DNA: TGTGCAAGCAGCTTAGATCCGGACATGGATGAGCAGCTCTTC. Its protein product is CASSLDPDMDEQLF. V gene TRBV11-3 combines with J gene TRBJ2-1; perhaps TRBD1 as D (5 bases). From germline, CDR1 is SGHNT and CDR2 YENEEA. The length of the CDR3 is 14 residues.

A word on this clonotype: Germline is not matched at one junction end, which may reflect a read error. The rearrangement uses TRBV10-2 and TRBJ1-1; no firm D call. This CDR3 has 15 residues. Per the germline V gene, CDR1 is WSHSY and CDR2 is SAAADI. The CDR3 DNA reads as TGCGCCTGCCGTAAGTGGAGCACTCTGAACACTGAAGCGTTCTTT. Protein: CACRKWSTLNTEAFF.

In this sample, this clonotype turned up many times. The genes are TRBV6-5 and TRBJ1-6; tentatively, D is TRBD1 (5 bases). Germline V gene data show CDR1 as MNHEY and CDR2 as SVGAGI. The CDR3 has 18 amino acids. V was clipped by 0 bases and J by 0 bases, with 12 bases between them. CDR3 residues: CASSYSAGDSSYNSPLHF. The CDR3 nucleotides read TGTGCCAGCAGTTACTCGGCGGGCGACAGCTCCTATAATTCACCCCTCCACTTT.

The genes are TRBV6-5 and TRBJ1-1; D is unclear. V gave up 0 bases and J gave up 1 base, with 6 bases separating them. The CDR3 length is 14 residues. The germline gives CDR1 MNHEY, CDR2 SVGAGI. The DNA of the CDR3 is TGTGCCAGCAGTTACTCGTCCTCGAACACTGAAGCTTTCTTT. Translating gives CASSYSSSNTEAFF.